The clone carrying this TCR beta chain was picked up many times. The table came from immunoSEQ multiplex PCR; TCRdb's copy has only in-frame clones and leaves some out. Of about 64,000 clones in the sample, over 85% were seen once. In germline, CDR1 is MNHEY, CDR2 SMNVEV (reference sequence). The V and J ends lost 5 bases and 4 bases, in that order; junction bases with no gene match: 6. The CDR3 loop spans 15 amino acids. These data originate in a study of T cell changes during pregnancy in multiple sclerosis. The V and J genes are TRBV27 and TRBJ2-3; 10 positions agree with TRBD2. This TCR was sampled from a female donor with multiple sclerosis, enrolled in a pregnancy study. Material: peripheral blood, obtained in the second trimester of pregnancy. CDR3 sequence (DNA): TGTGCCAGCAGTGCTCTAGCGGGAGTACCAGATACGCAGTATTTT. This translates into CASSALAGVPDTQYF.